A selection of T cell receptor beta chains follows, all from one sample in a study of shared clonotypes between healthy human individuals. The table came from immunoSEQ multiplex PCR; TCRdb's copy has only in-frame clones and leaves some out. The profile covers more than 2 million clones, with 90% to 95% appearing a single time and more than 0.1% taken by the ten largest. The sequenced material came from naive CD4+ T cells sorted from blood. These receptors were obtained from a man in his late teens or twenties in good health. Each CDR3 is given with its conserved first and last residue. The D gene is left open where the match is weak.

v_call: TRBV5-6; cdr3_length: 14; d_call: TRBD2; cdr3_aa: CASSLRLAGGVCHF
v_call: TRBV6-6; cdr3_length: 11; d_call: -; cdr3_aa: CASSYSNEQYF
v_call: TRBV6-4; cdr3_length: 16; d_call: -; cdr3_aa: CASSAFASVLSDTQYF
v_call: TRBV6-5; cdr3_length: 15; d_call: TRBD2; cdr3_aa: CASSRGTSANNEQFF
v_call: TRBV2; cdr3_length: 13; d_call: -; cdr3_aa: CASGGRLGTEAFF
v_call: TRBV6-4; cdr3_length: 15; d_call: -; cdr3_aa: CASTLASLSSYEQYF
v_call: TRBV29-1; cdr3_length: 13; d_call: -; cdr3_aa: CSVARPLTDTQYF
v_call: TRBV5-6; cdr3_length: 14; d_call: -; cdr3_aa: CASSSPGRGGEQYF
v_call: TRBV30; cdr3_length: 17; d_call: TRBD1; cdr3_aa: CAWTQYFRTGNTGELFF
v_call: TRBV4-3; cdr3_length: 14; d_call: TRBD1; cdr3_aa: CASRGQGNTGELFF
v_call: TRBV11-2; cdr3_length: 13; d_call: -; cdr3_aa: CASSLRWVHEAFF
v_call: TRBV2; cdr3_length: 14; d_call: TRBD2; cdr3_aa: CATSPPGGRETQYF
v_call: TRBV6-5; cdr3_length: 12; d_call: -; cdr3_aa: CASSTGTGGYTF
v_call: TRBV14; cdr3_length: 14; d_call: TRBD1; cdr3_aa: CASSPPDRGKTQYF
v_call: TRBV7-9; cdr3_length: 15; d_call: TRBD1; cdr3_aa: CASSVPGQENNEQFF
v_call: TRBV19; cdr3_length: 15; d_call: TRBD1; cdr3_aa: CASSAYRGWEETQYF
v_call: TRBV7-2; cdr3_length: 14; d_call: -; cdr3_aa: CASSLLGMADTQYF
v_call: TRBV7-2; cdr3_length: 15; d_call: -; cdr3_aa: CASSLLTGSNQPQHF
v_call: TRBV7-9; cdr3_length: 14; d_call: -; cdr3_aa: CASSLSGRNQPQHF
v_call: TRBV10-3; cdr3_length: 14; d_call: -; cdr3_aa: CAISAGDGNQPQHF
v_call: TRBV10-2; cdr3_length: 13; d_call: -; cdr3_aa: CASSQQASVEQYF
v_call: TRBV7-7; cdr3_length: 15; d_call: -; cdr3_aa: CASSGGVSGANVLTF
v_call: TRBV25-1; cdr3_length: 14; d_call: -; cdr3_aa: CASSGRTGTYEQYF
v_call: TRBV6-5; cdr3_length: 13; d_call: TRBD2; cdr3_aa: CASRRRLATTQYF
v_call: TRBV5-1; cdr3_length: 15; d_call: -; cdr3_aa: CASSPLGVQGNTIYF
v_call: TRBV29-1; cdr3_length: 14; d_call: -; cdr3_aa: CSVEEGARSYEQYF
v_call: TRBV7-8; cdr3_length: 17; d_call: -; cdr3_aa: CASSLIIRDEFSYEQYF
v_call: TRBV30; cdr3_length: 12; d_call: -; cdr3_aa: CAWNRFNQPQHF
v_call: TRBV4-1; cdr3_length: 13; d_call: -; cdr3_aa: CASSLRVPDTQYF
v_call: TRBV4-1; cdr3_length: 13; d_call: TRBD1; cdr3_aa: CASSHGQGYEQYF
v_call: TRBV11-2; cdr3_length: 15; d_call: TRBD1; cdr3_aa: CASSYGQGSSYEQYF
v_call: TRBV18; cdr3_length: 16; d_call: TRBD1; cdr3_aa: CASSPQVAGGGETQYF
v_call: TRBV10-2; cdr3_length: 15; d_call: -; cdr3_aa: CASSPRGQNTGELFF
v_call: TRBV9; cdr3_length: 13; d_call: -; cdr3_aa: CASSVTLFNEQYF
v_call: TRBV7-9; cdr3_length: 12; d_call: -; cdr3_aa: CASSSNHNGYTF
v_call: TRBV4-1; cdr3_length: 16; d_call: -; cdr3_aa: CASSPFVSFGANVLTF
v_call: TRBV7-2; cdr3_length: 14; d_call: -; cdr3_aa: CASSPQTGGETQYF
v_call: TRBV6-5; cdr3_length: 13; d_call: -; cdr3_aa: CASSYRGPFGAFF
v_call: TRBV19; cdr3_length: 14; d_call: TRBD1; cdr3_aa: CASSIRTGGRGYTF
v_call: TRBV7-7; cdr3_length: 13; d_call: -; cdr3_aa: CASSHDINTEAFF
v_call: TRBV28; cdr3_length: 13; d_call: -; cdr3_aa: CASISVFNQPQHF
v_call: TRBV7-2; cdr3_length: 12; d_call: -; cdr3_aa: CASSLPQGTQYF
v_call: TRBV28; cdr3_length: 15; d_call: TRBD2; cdr3_aa: CATRAGGLGYNEQFF
v_call: TRBV6-5; cdr3_length: 14; d_call: TRBD2; cdr3_aa: CASSYSGRSDTQYF
v_call: TRBV2; cdr3_length: 16; d_call: TRBD1; cdr3_aa: CASFGQAIGGANVLTF
v_call: TRBV2; cdr3_length: 14; d_call: -; cdr3_aa: CASSDDRGAYGYTF
v_call: TRBV7-3; cdr3_length: 15; d_call: -; cdr3_aa: CASSLLGTNTDTQYF
v_call: TRBV5-5; cdr3_length: 15; d_call: -; cdr3_aa: CASSLEGGRQETQYF
v_call: TRBV5-4; cdr3_length: 15; d_call: TRBD1; cdr3_aa: CASSFPGTANTEAFF
v_call: TRBV7-9; cdr3_length: 16; d_call: TRBD1; cdr3_aa: CASSLTGTGKLETQYF